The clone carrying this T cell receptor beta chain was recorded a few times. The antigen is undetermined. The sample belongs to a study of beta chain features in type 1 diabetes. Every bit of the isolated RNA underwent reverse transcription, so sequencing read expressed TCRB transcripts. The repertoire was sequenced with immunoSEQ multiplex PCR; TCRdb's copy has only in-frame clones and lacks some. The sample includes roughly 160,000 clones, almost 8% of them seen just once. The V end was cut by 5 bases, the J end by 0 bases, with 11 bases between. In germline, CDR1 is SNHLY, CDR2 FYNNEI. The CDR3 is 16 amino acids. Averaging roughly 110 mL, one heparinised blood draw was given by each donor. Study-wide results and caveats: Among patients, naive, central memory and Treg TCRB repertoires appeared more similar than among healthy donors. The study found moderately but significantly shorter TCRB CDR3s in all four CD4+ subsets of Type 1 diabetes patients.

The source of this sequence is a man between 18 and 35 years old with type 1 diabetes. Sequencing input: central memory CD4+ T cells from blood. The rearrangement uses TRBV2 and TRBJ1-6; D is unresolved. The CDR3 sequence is CASSLELSSYNSPLHF. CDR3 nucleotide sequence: TGTGCCAGCAGTCTAGAGCTCAGCTCCTATAATTCACCCCTCCACTTT.